These 25 T cell receptor beta chains share one sample of origin, sequenced in a study of immune evolution from preneoplasia to lung adenocarcinoma (dated by TCRdb to 2020 to 2023). Libraries were constructed by the immunoSEQ multiplex PCR assay. TCRdb provides this immuneACCESS table in a form limited to in-frame rearrangements. Some clones are lacking; in checked studies, under half of them reflect an unresolved V gene, and why the rest are absent is not known. Across this sample there are about 6,400 clones, with 65% to 85% seen only once. Roughly 6% of the sample lies in the top ten. The sample was FFPE minimally invasive lung adenocarcinoma tissue. The cell subset or site label for this specimen denotes: micro-invasive lung adenocarcinoma (MIA). The receptors here all came from a person over 45 with lung adenocarcinoma.

The chain links TRBV11-2 to TRBJ2-3; TRBD1 aligns across 7 bases. Germline assignment: CDR1 SGHAT and CDR2 FQNNGV. The trim removed 1 base at V and 6 bases at J, leaving 10 bases unmatched. This CDR3 spans 16 amino acids. The CDR3 nucleotides read TGTGCCAGCAGCTTAGTAACAGGGCAGGGGGACGATACGCAGTATTTT. This sequence encodes CASSLVTGQGDDTQYF.

J is TRBJ1-1 and V is TRBV11-2, with D unresolved. The CDR3 length is 15 residues. Germline V gene sequence: CDR1 SGHAT, CDR2 FQNNGV. V shed 2 bases and J shed 2 bases, with 12 bases lying between them. The CDR3 reads CASSLRAPLNTEAFF. The CDR3 bases are TGTGCCAGCAGCTTACGTGCCCCGCTTAACACTGAAGCTTTCTTT. The whole variable domain, remainder taken from reference TRBV11-2 and TRBJ1-1, is EAGVAQSPRYKIIEKRQSVAFWCNPISGHATLYWYQQILGQGPKLLIQFQNNGVVDDSQLPKDRFSAERLKGVDSTLKIQPAKLEDSAVYLCASSLRAPLNTEAFFGQGTRLTVV.

For this clone: This sample also contains other DNA sequences that code for the same CDR3. This chain uses TRBV7-9 with TRBJ1-2; no firm D call. The V gene's germline CDR1 is SEHNR and CDR2 FQNEAQ (reference sequence). The CDR3 runs to 14 residues. Deletions cut 1 base from V and 2 bases from J, with 8 bases between. CDR3 region: CASSLVGGNYGYTF. The CDR3 DNA reads TGTGCCAGCAGCTTAGTAGGCGGGAACTATGGCTACACCTTC. Full variable domain (rest looked up from reference TRBV7-9 and TRBJ1-2): DTGVSQNPRHKITKRGQNVTFRCDPISEHNRLYWYRQTLGQGPEFLTYFQNEAQLEKSRLLSDRFSAERPKGSFSTLEIQRTEQGDSAMYLCASSLVGGNYGYTFGSGTRLTVV.

V gene TRBV28 combines with J gene TRBJ2-1; maybe TRBD1 (5 bases). Trimming took off 2 bases at V and 8 bases at J, with 19 bases between the two ends. Germline V gene sequence: CDR1 MDHEN, CDR2 SYDVKM. This CDR3 spans 16 amino acids. CDR3 sequence (DNA): TGTGCCAGCAGTTTAGGGCTTCATTCAGAAGGGGATGAGCAGTTCTTC. Protein product: CASSLGLHSEGDEQFF.

This clone appeared once. This chain links TRBV18 with TRBJ2-5; D remains ambiguous. Trimming took 0 bases from V and 2 from J, leaving 7 bases between them. The CDR3 is 14 residues long. Germline V gene sequence: CDR1 KGHSH, CDR2 LQKENI. CDR3 coding DNA: TGTGCCAGCTCACCACCGGAGTTTCAAGAGACCCAGTACTTC. It translates to CASSPPEFQETQYF. Looking up the rest from reference TRBV18 and TRBJ2-5 gives the full variable domain: NAGVMQNPRHLVRRRGQEARLRCSPMKGHSHVYWYRQLPEEGLKFMVYLQKENIIDESGMPKERFSAEFPKEGPSILRIQQVVRGDSAAYFCASSPPEFQETQYFGPGTRLLVL.

The chain uses TRBV29-1 and TRBJ1-2, with a possible D match to TRBD1 (6 bases). Germline V gene lookup returns CDR1 SQVTM and CDR2 ANQGSEA. The CDR3 loop spans 13 amino acids. Trimming cost V 6 bases and J 8 bases, with 19 bases left between them. Here the CDR3 reads CSVPTGSRDGYTF. The CDR3 region has the DNA TGCAGCGTGCCTACAGGGTCCCGGGACGGCTACACCTTC.

This chain connects TRBV28 to TRBJ2-3, with 8 bases lining up with TRBD1. The junction had 10 bases not matched to a gene; V was cut back by 5 bases and J by 3 bases. Germline loops: CDR1 MDHEN, CDR2 SYDVKM. This CDR3 spans 16 amino acids. The CDR3, as DNA: TGTGCCAGCAGTGCCGACAGGGGTGGTCGTACAGATACGCAGTATTTT. Amino acids: CASSADRGGRTDTQYF.

This chain links TRBV7-9 with TRBJ1-1, with no clear D. The germline V gene encodes CDR1 SEHNR and CDR2 FQNEAQ (reference sequence). The ends were cut back, 2 bases at V and 6 bases at J, with 7 bases in the middle. The CDR3 totals 12 residues. CDR3 protein: CASSLNRPEAFF. CDR3 nucleotides: TGTGCCAGCAGCTTAAACAGACCTGAAGCTTTCTTT.

V and J are TRBV6-4 and TRBJ2-3; a weak D match, TRBD1 (5 bases). The length of the CDR3 is 13 residues. CDR1 and CDR2 (germline): MRHNA, SNTAGT. V was trimmed by 4 bases and J by 3 bases, leaving 8 bases between them. CDR3 nucleotide sequence: TGTGCCAGCAGTGCGCAGGGAACAGATACGCAGTATTTT. Protein sequence: CASSAQGTDTQYF.

This chain links TRBV2 with TRBJ2-7; D is possibly TRBD1 (5 bases). Trimming took 8 bases from V and 4 from J, leaving 9 bases between them. CDR3 length: 11 residues. CDR1 SNHLY and CDR2 FYNNEI come from the germline V gene. The CDR3 region has the DNA TGTGCCAGCTCCAGACAGTACGAGCAGTACTTC. It yields the protein CASSRQYEQYF.

Remarks on this clone: The same CDR3 is also encoded by other DNA sequences in this sample. The chain has TRBV7-9 and TRBJ2-7; possibly TRBD1 for D (6 bases). This CDR3 spans 14 amino acids. Germline V gene data show CDR1 as SEHNR and CDR2 as FQNEAQ (reference sequence). V lost 3 bases and J 1 base, leaving 10 bases between the germline ends. The CDR3 loop reads CASSLVGGSYEQYF. CDR3 nucleotides: TGTGCCAGCAGCTTGGTAGGGGGATCCTACGAGCAGTACTTC. Combining the CDR3 with reference TRBV7-9 and TRBJ2-7 gives the whole variable domain DTGVSQNPRHKITKRGQNVTFRCDPISEHNRLYWYRQTLGQGPEFLTYFQNEAQLEKSRLLSDRFSAERPKGSFSTLEIQRTEQGDSAMYLCASSLVGGSYEQYFGPGTRLTVT.

This sequence joins TRBV7-2 and TRBJ2-3; TRBD2 aligns across 11 bases. Trimming took 6 bases from V and 0 from J; bases not matched to a gene: 5. The CDR3 is made up of 16 amino acids. In germline, CDR1 is SGHTA, CDR2 FQGNSA. CDR3 nucleotide sequence: TGTGCCAGCAGACAAACTAGCGGGAGTAGCACAGATACGCAGTATTTT. This sequence encodes CASRQTSGSSTDTQYF.

The genes are TRBV19 and TRBJ1-4, with D maybe TRBD1 (6 bases). The length of the CDR3 is 14 residues. V was shortened by 5 bases and J by 13 bases, with 20 bases between the two germline ends. Per germline, CDR1 LNHDA and CDR2 SQIVND (reference sequence). The CDR3 sequence: CASSAGASSFGLFF. In DNA form, the CDR3 reads TGTGCCAGTAGTGCAGGGGCCAGCTCCTTTGGACTGTTTTTT.

V gene TRBV5-6 combines with J gene TRBJ1-1; D is unclear. Deletions cut 0 bases from V and 13 bases from J, with 10 bases between. Germline assignment: CDR1 SGHDT and CDR2 YYEEEE. The CDR3 consists of 11 residues. The CDR3 coding sequence is TGTGCCAGCAGCTTGGCGGGGAGAGTTTTCTTT. Translating gives CASSLAGRVFF.

The chain combines TRBV29-1 with TRBJ2-1; 13 bases agree with TRBD2. V trimming: 7 bases; J trimming: 4 bases; junction bases outside the gene matches: 10. This CDR3 is built from 16 residues. Germline V gene lookup returns CDR1 SQVTM and CDR2 ANQGSEA. The CDR3 reads CSARTTSGGTYNEQFF. The CDR3 DNA reads as TGCAGCGCCCGAACGACTAGCGGGGGGACTTACAATGAGCAGTTCTTC.

The rearrangement uses TRBV7-5 and TRBJ1-2; the D call TRBD1 from the table was never checked on the DNA. TRBV7-5 is tagged as a pseudogene. The CDR3 runs to 16 residues. CDR3 protein: CARSLNRGTANYGYTF. The DNA for the CDR3 is TGTGCCAGAAGCTTAAACCGCGGGACAGCTAACTATGGCTACACCTTC.

The J gene is TRBJ1-1, the V gene TRBV10-1; possible D gene TRBD1, 6 bases. The CDR3 contains 14 residues. The germline gives CDR1 WNHNN, CDR2 SYGVQD (reference sequence). Trimming cost V 2 bases and J 0 bases, with 7 bases left between them. The CDR3 sequence is CASSEDRMNTEAFF. The CDR3 coding sequence is TGCGCCAGCAGTGAGGACAGGATGAACACTGAAGCTTTCTTT.

This sequence joins TRBV11-2 and TRBJ2-1, with D possibly matching TRBD1 (5 bases). V gave up 6 bases and J gave up 8 bases, with 11 bases separating them. The germline gives CDR1 SGHAT, CDR2 FQNNGV. The CDR3 extends over 12 amino acids. CDR3 in DNA: TGTGCCAGCAGACGACAGCGTCATGAGCAGTTCTTC. Translated: CASRRQRHEQFF.

The gene calls are TRBV29-1 and TRBJ1-2; D ambiguous. Germline V lookup: CDR1 SQVTM, CDR2 ANQGSEA. The V gene lost 7 bases and the J gene lost 7 bases, with 16 bases spanning the gap. This CDR3 has 12 amino acids. CDR3 nucleotide sequence: TGCAGCGCCGCGGCCCTTTTGGGTGGCTACACCTTC. It is translated as CSAAALLGGYTF. The whole variable domain, remainder taken from reference TRBV29-1 and TRBJ1-2, is SAVISQKPSRDICQRGTSLTIQCQVDSQVTMMFWYRQQPGQSLTLIATANQGSEATYESGFVIDKFPISRPNLTFSTLTVSNMSPEDSSIYLCSAAALLGGYTFGSGTRLTVV.

The V call is TRBV9, the J call TRBJ2-3; D call uncertain. In germline, CDR1 is SGDLS, CDR2 YYNGEE. V lost 4 bases to trimming and J lost 4 bases, with 4 bases between them. There are 11 residues in the CDR3. Here the CDR3 DNA reads TGTGCCAGCAGCTACGCAGATACGCAGTATTTT. It specifies CASSYADTQYF.

The chain links TRBV20-1 to TRBJ1-1; D may be TRBD1 (5 bases). This CDR3 is built from 11 residues. V gave up 6 bases and J gave up 3 bases, with 8 bases separating them. Germline assignment: CDR1 DFQATT and CDR2 SNEGSKA (reference sequence). CDR3 bases: TGCAGTGCCCTGGGGGACACTGAAGCTTTCTTT. Encoded protein: CSALGDTEAFF.

This clone was seen once. V and J are TRBV6-4 and TRBJ1-1; D remains ambiguous. This CDR3 has 13 amino acids. Per germline, CDR1 MRHNA and CDR2 SNTAGT. Trimming left V 3 bases short and J 2 bases short, with 7 bases between. CDR3 loop: CASSESGNTEAFF. CDR3 nucleotide sequence: TGTGCCAGCAGTGAATCAGGAAACACTGAAGCTTTCTTT.

V is TRBV30 and J is TRBJ1-5; tentatively, D is TRBD1 (5 bases). The CDR3 length is 14 residues. Trimming pared 4 bases from V and 3 bases from J, leaving 13 bases between. Germline CDR1 is GTSNPN and CDR2 is SVGIG (reference sequence). CDR3 residues: CAWTLSGSNQPQHF. The CDR3 DNA reads TGTGCCTGGACCTTGTCAGGGTCCAATCAGCCCCAGCATTTT.

The rearrangement joins TRBV5-5 to TRBJ2-7, with a weak D call TRBD2 (6 bases). Germline assignment: CDR1 SGHKS and CDR2 YYEKEE (reference sequence). This CDR3 comprises 15 residues. The V end was cut by 0 bases, the J end by 5 bases, with 15 bases between. The CDR3: CASSLGEREFNEQYF. The CDR3 coding sequence is TGTGCCAGCAGCTTGGGTGAACGGGAGTTCAACGAGCAGTACTTC.

The chain employs TRBV6-1 and TRBJ2-7; 8 bases fit TRBD1. Germline assignment: CDR1 MNHNS and CDR2 SASEGT. J gave up 1 base and V 2 bases, and 10 bases lay outside the gene matches. The CDR3 length is 17 residues. The CDR3 nucleotides read TGTGCCAGCAGTGAATTTAAGGGGACAGGATATTCCTACGAGCAGTACTTC. This translates into CASSEFKGTGYSYEQYF.